This TCR beta chain was identified during a study of identical twins. TCRdb itself ran the 5' RACE reads through MiXCR, one entry per CDR3 protein. The repertoire holds about 890,000 distinct CDR3 sequences, with 9% to 15% as singletons. With respect to this clonotype: Its antigen is undetermined.

In germline, CDR1 is SGHTA, CDR2 FQGNSA. Trimming pared 4 bases from V and 0 bases from J, leaving 15 bases between. This CDR3 spans 16 amino acids. General observations from the study: Memory repertoires showed no such pattern, whereas abundant cord blood beta clonotypes carried fewer insertions.

The same data also went into a second study, on yellow fever vaccine responses in identical twins.

The V call is TRBV7-2, the J call TRBJ1-1, with D tentatively TRBD1 (6 bases). Sequencing was done on a sample of PBMCs. The TCR originated in a woman in her late teens or twenties in good health. The CDR3 protein is CASSSGQGVMNTEAFF. The CDR3 DNA is TGTGCCAGCAGCTCGGGACAAGGGGTTATGAACACTGAAGCTTTCTTT.